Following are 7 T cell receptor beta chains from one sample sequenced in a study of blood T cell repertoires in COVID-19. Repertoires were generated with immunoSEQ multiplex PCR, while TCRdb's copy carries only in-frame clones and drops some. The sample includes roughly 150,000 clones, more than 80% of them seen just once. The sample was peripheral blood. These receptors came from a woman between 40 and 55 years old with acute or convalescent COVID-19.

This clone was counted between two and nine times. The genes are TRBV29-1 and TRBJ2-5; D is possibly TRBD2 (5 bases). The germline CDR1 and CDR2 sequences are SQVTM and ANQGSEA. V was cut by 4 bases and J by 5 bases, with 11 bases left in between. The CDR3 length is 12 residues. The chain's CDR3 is CSVGLAGETQYF. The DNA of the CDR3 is TGCAGCGTTGGGCTAGCCGGGGAGACCCAGTACTTC.

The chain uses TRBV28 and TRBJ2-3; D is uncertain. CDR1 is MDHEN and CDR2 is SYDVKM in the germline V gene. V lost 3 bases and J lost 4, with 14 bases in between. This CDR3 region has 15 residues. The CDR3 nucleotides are TGTGCCAGCAGTTTGAGGAATGGGTTCTCAGATACGCAGTATTTT. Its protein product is CASSLRNGFSDTQYF.

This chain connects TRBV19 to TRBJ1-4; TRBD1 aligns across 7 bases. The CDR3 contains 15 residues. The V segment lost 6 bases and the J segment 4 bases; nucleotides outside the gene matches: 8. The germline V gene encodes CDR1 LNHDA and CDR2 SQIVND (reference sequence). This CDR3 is CASRFGDSDNEKLFF. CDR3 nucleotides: TGTGCCAGTAGATTTGGGGACAGTGATAATGAAAAACTGTTTTTT.

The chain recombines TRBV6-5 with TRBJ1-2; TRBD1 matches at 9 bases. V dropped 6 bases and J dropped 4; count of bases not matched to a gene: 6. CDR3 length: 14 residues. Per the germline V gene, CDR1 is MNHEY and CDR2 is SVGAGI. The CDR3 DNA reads TGTGCCAGCAGGGACAGGGGAGGAGGCTATGGCTACACCTTC. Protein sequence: CASRDRGGGYGYTF.

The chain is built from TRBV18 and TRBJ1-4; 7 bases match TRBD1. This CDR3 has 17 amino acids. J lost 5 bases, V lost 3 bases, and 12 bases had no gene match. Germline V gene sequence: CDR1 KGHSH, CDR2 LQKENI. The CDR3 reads CASSPYASTGPNEKLFF. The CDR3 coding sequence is TGTGCCAGCTCACCCTACGCGTCGACAGGGCCGAATGAAAAACTGTTTTTT.

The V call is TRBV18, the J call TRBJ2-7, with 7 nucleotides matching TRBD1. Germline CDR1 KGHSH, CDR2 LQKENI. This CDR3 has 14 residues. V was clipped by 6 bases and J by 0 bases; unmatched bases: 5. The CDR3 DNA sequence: TGTGCCAGCTCGACAGGGCCAAGCTCCTACGAGCAGTACTTC. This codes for CASSTGPSSYEQYF.

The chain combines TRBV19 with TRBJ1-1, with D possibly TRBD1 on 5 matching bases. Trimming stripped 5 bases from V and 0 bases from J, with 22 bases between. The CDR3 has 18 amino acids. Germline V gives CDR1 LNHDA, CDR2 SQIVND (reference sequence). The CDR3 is CASSSAFKRQRLNTEAFF. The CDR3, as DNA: TGTGCCAGTAGTTCCGCCTTCAAAAGACAGAGGCTGAACACTGAAGCTTTCTTT.